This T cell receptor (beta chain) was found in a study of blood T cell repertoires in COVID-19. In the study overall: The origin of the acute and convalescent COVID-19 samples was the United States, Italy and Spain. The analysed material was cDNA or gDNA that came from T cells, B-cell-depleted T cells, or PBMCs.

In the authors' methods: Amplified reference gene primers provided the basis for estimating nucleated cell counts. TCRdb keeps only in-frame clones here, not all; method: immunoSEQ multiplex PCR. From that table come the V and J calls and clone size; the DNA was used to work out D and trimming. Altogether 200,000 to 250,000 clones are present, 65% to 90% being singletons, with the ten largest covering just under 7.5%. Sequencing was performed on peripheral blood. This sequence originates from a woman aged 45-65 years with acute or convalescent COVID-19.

This chain's CDR3 is CASSEGGNEKLFF. The CDR3 DNA sequence: TGTGCCAGCAGTGAGGGGGGGAATGAAAAACTGTTTTTT. The chain combines TRBV25-1 with TRBJ1-4, with D perhaps TRBD1 (5 bases). V was shortened by 3 bases and J by 5 bases, with 7 bases between the two germline ends. Per the germline V gene, CDR1 is MGHDK and CDR2 is SYGVNS. The CDR3 totals 13 residues.